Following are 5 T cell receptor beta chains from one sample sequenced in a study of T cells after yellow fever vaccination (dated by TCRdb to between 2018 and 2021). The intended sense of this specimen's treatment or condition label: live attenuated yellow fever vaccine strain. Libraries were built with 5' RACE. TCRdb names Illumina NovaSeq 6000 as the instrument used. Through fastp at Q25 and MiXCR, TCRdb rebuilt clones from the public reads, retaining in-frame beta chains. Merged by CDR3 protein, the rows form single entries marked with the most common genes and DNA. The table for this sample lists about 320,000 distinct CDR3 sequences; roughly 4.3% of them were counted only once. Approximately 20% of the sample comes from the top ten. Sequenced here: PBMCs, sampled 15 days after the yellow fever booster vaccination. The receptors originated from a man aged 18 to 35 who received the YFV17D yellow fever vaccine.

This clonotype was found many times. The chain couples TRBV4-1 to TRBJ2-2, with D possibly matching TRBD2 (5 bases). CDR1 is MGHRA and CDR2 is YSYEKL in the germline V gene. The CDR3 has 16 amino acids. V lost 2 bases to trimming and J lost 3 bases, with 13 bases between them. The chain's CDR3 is CASSQPMIGDTGELFF. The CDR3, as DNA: TGCGCCAGCAGCCAACCTATGATCGGGGACACCGGGGAGCTGTTTTTT.

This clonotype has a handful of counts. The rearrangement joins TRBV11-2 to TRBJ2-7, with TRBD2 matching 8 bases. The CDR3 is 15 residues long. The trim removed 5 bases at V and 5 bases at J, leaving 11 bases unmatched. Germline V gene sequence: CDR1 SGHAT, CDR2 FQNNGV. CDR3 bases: TGTGCCAGCAGCATGACTCCGGGACTAGGTAACGAGCAGTACGTC. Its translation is CASSMTPGLGNEQYV.

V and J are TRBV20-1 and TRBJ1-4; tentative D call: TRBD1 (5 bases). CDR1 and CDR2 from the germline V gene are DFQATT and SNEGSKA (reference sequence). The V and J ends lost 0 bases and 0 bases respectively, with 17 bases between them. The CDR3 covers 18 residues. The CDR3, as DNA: TGCAGTGCTAGAGATGGCCAGGGAGTGATCGCAACTAATGAAAAACTGTTTTTT. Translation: CSARDGQGVIATNEKLFF.

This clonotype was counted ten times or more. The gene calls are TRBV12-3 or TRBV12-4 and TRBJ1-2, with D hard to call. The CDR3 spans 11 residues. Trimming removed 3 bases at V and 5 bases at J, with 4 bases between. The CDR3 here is CASSLQYGYTF. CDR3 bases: TGTGCCAGCAGTTTGCAGTATGGCTACACCTTC.

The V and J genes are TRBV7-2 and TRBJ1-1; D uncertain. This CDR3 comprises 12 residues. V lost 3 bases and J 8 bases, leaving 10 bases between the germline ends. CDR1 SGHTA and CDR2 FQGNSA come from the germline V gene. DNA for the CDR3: TGTGCCAGCAGCTTTTGGGCCAGCGAAGCTTTCTTT. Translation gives CASSFWASEAFF.